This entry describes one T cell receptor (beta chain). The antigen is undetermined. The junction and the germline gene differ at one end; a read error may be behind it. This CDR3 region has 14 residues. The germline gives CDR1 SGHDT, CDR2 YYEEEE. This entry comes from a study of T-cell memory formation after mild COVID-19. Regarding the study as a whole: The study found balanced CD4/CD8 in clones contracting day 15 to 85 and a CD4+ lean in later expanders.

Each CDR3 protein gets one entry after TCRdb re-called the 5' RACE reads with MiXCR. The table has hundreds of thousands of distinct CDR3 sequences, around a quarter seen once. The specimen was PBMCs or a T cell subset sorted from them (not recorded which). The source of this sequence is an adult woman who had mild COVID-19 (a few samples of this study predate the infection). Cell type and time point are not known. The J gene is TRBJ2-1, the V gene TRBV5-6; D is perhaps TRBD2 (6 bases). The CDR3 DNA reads TGTGCCAGCGGCTTCTGGGGGGTCTACAATGAGCAGTTCTTC. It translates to CASGFWGVYNEQFF.